Listed below are T cell receptor beta chains from one sample, sequenced in a study of T cell responses to AZD1222 COVID-19 vaccine. The data were produced by immunoSEQ multiplex PCR, yet TCRdb's version contains in-frame clones alone and is incomplete. The sample has about 180,000 clones; around 90% are singletons. This sample comprised peripheral blood, obtained 28 days after the second AZD1222 dose. The origin of the receptors is an adult who received the AZD1222 COVID-19 vaccine. CDR3s include the opening cysteine and the closing phenylalanine or tryptophan. A D gene is named only where the DNA matches it firmly. Some rows have no size entry. The others give once, few or many, or a class for an expanded clone.

size,D,V,J,CDR3,DNA
.,TRBD2,TRBV19,TRBJ2-2,CASSIRTSGSGELFF,TGTGCCAGTAGTATCCGGACTAGCGGGTCCGGGGAGCTGTTTTTT
.,.,TRBV5-5,TRBJ2-2,CASSLWDGYTGELFF,TGTGCCAGCAGCTTGTGGGACGGGTACACCGGGGAGCTGTTTTTT
.,TRBD2,TRBV19,TRBJ2-2,CASSARTSGRPGELFF,TGTGCCAGTAGTGCCCGGACTAGCGGGAGACCCGGGGAGCTGTTTTTT
.,TRBD1,TRBV20-1,TRBJ1-1,CFGQGNTEAFF,TGCTTCGGACAGGGTAACACTGAAGCTTTCTTT
.,TRBD2,TRBV7-3,TRBJ2-2,CASSSGLVGTWELFF,TGTGCCAGCAGCTCGGGACTAGTGGGGACCTGGGAGCTGTTTTTT
.,.,TRBV12-3/TRBV12-4,TRBJ2-2,CASSLTVGELFF,TGTGCCAGCAGTTTGACAGTCGGGGAGCTGTTTTTT
.,.,TRBV27,TRBJ2-5,CASSPRWEVQETQYF,TGTGCCAGCAGTCCACGGTGGGAGGTCCAAGAGACCCAGTACTTC
once,.,TRBV27,TRBJ1-2,CASSLGGDLPYGYTF,TGTGCCAGCAGTTTAGGAGGGGACTTGCCCTATGGCTACACCTTC
.,.,TRBV4-3,TRBJ1-1,CASSQHLNTEAFF,TGCGCCAGCAGCCAGCACTTGAACACTGAAGCTTTCTTT
.,.,TRBV2,TRBJ2-5,CAIHGLIQETQYF,TGTGCCATCCATGGGCTCATCCAAGAGACCCAGTACTTC
.,TRBD1,TRBV12-3/TRBV12-4,TRBJ2-7,CATAEGQTGEQYF,TGTGCCACCGCAGAGGGACAGACAGGGGAGCAGTACTTC
.,.,TRBV5-1,TRBJ2-5,CASNKALEETQYF,TGCGCCAGCAACAAGGCCCTGGAAGAGACCCAGTACTTC
.,TRBD1,TRBV5-1,TRBJ2-3,CASSLEGATDTQYF,TGCGCCAGCAGCTTGGAGGGGGCCACAGATACGCAGTATTTT
.,.,TRBV7-3,TRBJ2-7,CASSSGLAGEQYF,TGTGCCAGCAGCTCGGGACTGGCAGGGGAGCAGTACTTC
.,TRBD2,TRBV5-4,TRBJ2-3,CASGVGLAGGPGDTQYF,TGTGCCAGCGGGGTCGGACTAGCGGGAGGGCCGGGAGATACGCAGTATTTT
.,.,TRBV3-1/TRBV3-2,TRBJ1-1,CASSQNGGTEAFF,TGTGCCAGCAGCCAAAACGGGGGGACTGAAGCTTTCTTT
.,.,TRBV29-1,TRBJ1-4,CSANGGALNEKLFF,TGCAGCGCCAACGGGGGGGCCCTTAATGAAAAACTGTTTTTT
.,TRBD1,TRBV10-3,TRBJ1-2,CAISAQETGYGYTF,TGTGCCATCAGTGCCCAAGAGACAGGGTATGGCTACACCTTC
.,TRBD1,TRBV13,TRBJ2-7,CASSAGTAYEQYF,TGTGCCAGCAGCGCCGGGACAGCCTACGAGCAGTACTTC
.,TRBD2,TRBV7-9,TRBJ2-3,CASSLVAGAGDTQYF,TGTGCCAGCAGCTTGGTAGCGGGAGCTGGAGATACGCAGTATTTT
.,.,TRBV7-2,TRBJ1-5,CASSPLGGGGQPQHF,TGTGCCAGCAGCCCCTTGGGGGGGGGCGGGCAGCCCCAGCATTTT